The entry below describes one T cell receptor (beta chain). The antigen is not known. Overall study results and limits: Tumor Treg TCRs overlapped most with tumor naive CD4+ cells. Tumor memory CD4+ T cell TCR gene usage clustered with blood and lymph node memory CD4+ cells and lymph node naive CD4+ cells.

Memory CD4+ cells were defined as CD4+CD45RO+CD25-. Trimming shortened V by 0 bases and J by 0 bases, and 9 bases separated the two germline ends. The CDR3 extends over 16 amino acids. From germline, CDR1 is SGHAT and CDR2 FQNNGV. Using its own MiXCR run on the 5' RACE reads, TCRdb lists one record per CDR3 protein. The sample carries about 57,000 distinct CDR3 sequences, roughly 30% recorded once. The chain recombines TRBV11-2 with TRBJ1-3; D not certain. The receptor was derived from a female donor with breast cancer. Input material: tumor-infiltrating memory CD4+ T cells sorted from the breast tumor. Subset denoted: memory CD4+ T cells, CD4+CD45RO+CD25-. The DNA for the CDR3 is TGTGCCAGCAGCTTAGATGAAGTTATCTCTGGAAACACCATATATTTT. This gives the protein CASSLDEVISGNTIYF.